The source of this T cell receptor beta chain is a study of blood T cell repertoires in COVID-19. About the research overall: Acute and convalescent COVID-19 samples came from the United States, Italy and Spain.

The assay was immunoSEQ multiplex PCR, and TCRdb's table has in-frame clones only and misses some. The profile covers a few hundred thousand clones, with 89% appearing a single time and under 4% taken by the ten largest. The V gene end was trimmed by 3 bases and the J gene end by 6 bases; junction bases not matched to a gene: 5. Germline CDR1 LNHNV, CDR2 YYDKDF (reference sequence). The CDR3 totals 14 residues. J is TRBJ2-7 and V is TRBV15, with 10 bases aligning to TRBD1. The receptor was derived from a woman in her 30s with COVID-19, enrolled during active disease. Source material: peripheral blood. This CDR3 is CATSRGTGVFEQYV. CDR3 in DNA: TGTGCCACCAGCAGGGGGACAGGGGTATTCGAGCAGTACGTC.